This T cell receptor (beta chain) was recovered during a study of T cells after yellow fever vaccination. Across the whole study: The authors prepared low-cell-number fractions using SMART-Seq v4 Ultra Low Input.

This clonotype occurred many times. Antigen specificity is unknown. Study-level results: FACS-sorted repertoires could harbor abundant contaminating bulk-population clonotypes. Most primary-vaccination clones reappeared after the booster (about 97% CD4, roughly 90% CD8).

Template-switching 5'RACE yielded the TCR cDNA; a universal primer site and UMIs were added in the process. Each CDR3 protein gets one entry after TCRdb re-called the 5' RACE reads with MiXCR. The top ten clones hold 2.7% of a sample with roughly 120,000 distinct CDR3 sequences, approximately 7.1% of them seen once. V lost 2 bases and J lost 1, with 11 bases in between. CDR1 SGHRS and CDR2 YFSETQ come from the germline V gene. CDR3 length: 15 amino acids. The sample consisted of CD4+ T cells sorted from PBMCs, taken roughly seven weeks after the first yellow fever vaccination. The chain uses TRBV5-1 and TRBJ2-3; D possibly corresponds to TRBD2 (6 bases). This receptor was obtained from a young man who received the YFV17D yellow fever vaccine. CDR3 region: CASSLREVGTDTQYF. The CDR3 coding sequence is TGCGCCAGCAGCTTAAGGGAGGTGGGCACAGATACGCAGTATTTT. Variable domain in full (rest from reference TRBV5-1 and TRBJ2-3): KAGVTQTPRYLIKTRGQQVTLSCSPISGHRSVSWYQQTPGQGLQFLFEYFSETQRNKGNFPGRFSGRQFSNSRSEMNVSTLELGDSALYLCASSLREVGTDTQYFGPGTRLTVL.